This T cell receptor (beta chain) was retrieved from a study of blood T cell repertoires in COVID-19. Germline V lookup: CDR1 MNHEY, CDR2 SMNVEV (reference sequence). Trimming cost V 0 bases and J 2 bases; bases outside gene matches: 3. The CDR3 is 15 residues long. In the source study's methods: Estimates of nucleated cell counts were drawn from the amplification of reference gene primers. The assay was immunoSEQ multiplex PCR, and TCRdb's table has in-frame clones only and misses some. That table gives V, J and clone size, and the DNA gave D and trimming. The sample has under 250,000 clones, 65% to 90% seen once.

This receptor was identified in a man in his fifties with COVID-19, enrolled during active disease. This chain uses TRBV27 with TRBJ1-1, with 7 bases identical to TRBD1. Sequencing was performed on peripheral blood. CDR3 sequence: CASSLSGGGNTEAFF. Written as DNA, the CDR3 is TGTGCCAGCAGTTTATCAGGGGGCGGAAACACTGAAGCTTTCTTT.